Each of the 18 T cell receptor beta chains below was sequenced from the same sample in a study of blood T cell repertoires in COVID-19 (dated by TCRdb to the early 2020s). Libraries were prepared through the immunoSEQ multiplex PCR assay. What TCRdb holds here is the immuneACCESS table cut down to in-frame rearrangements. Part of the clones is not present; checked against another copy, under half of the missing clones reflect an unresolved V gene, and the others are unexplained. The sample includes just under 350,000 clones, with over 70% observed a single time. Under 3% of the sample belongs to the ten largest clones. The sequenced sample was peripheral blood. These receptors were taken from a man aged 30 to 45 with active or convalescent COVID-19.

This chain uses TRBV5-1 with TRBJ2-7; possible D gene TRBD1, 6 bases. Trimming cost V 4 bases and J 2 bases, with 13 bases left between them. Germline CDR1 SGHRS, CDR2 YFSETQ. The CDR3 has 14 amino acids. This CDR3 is CASSPRTDPYEQYF. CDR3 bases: TGCGCCAGCAGCCCGAGGACAGACCCCTACGAGCAGTACTTC.

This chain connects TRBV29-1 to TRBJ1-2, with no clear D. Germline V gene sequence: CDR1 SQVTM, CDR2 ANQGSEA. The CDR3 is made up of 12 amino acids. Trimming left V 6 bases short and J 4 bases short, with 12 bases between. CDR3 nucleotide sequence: TGCAGCGTACTAGCGGGAGGCTATGGCTACACCTTC. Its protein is CSVLAGGYGYTF.

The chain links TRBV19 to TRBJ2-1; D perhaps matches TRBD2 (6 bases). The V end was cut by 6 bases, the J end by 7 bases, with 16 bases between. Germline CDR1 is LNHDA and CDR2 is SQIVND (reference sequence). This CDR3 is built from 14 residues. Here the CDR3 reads CASRRRAEGNEQFF. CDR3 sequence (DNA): TGTGCCAGTAGGAGGAGGGCTGAGGGAAATGAGCAGTTCTTC.

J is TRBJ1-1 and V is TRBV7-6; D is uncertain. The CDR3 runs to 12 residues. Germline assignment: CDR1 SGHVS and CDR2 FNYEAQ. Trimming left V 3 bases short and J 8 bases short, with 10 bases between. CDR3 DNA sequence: TGTGCCAGCAGCTTTCCCGGACTAGAAGCTTTCTTT. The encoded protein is CASSFPGLEAFF.

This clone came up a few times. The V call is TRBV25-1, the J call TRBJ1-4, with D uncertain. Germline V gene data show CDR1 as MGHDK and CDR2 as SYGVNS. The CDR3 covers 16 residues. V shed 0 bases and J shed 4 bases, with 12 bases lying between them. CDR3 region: CASSEYFGLLNEKLFF. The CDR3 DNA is TGTGCCAGCAGTGAATATTTTGGGCTGCTTAATGAAAAACTGTTTTTT.

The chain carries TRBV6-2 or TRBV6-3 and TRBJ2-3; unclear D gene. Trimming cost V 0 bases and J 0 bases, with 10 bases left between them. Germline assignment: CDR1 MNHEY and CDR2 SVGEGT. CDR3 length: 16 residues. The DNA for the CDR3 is TGTGCCAGCAGTTACTCACACAGTTCTAGCACAGATACGCAGTATTTT. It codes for CASSYSHSSSTDTQYF.

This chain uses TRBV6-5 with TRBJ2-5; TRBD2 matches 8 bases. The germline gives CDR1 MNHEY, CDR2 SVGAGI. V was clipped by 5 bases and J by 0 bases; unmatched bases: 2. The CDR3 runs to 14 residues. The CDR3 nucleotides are TGTGCCAGCAGTCGCGGGGGGTACCAAGAGACCCAGTACTTC. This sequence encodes CASSRGGYQETQYF.

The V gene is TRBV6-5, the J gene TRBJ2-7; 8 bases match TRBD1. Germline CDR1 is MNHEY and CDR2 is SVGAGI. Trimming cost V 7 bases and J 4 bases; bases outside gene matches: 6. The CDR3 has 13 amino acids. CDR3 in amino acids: CASNSGGLYEQYF. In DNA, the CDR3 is TGTGCCAGCAATTCAGGGGGCCTGTACGAGCAGTACTTC.

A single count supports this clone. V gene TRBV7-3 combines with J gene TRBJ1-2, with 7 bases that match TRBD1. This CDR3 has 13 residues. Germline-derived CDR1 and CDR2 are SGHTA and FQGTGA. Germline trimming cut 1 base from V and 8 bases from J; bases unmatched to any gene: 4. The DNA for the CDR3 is TGTGCCAGCAGCTTAAACAGGGGTGAAGGCTACACCTTC. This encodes CASSLNRGEGYTF. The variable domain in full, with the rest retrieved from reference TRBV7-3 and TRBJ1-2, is GAGVSQTPSNKVTEKGKYVELRCDPISGHTALYWYRQSLGQGPEFLIYFQGTGAADDSGLPNDRFFAVRPEGSVSTLKIQRTERGDSAVYLCASSLNRGEGYTFGSGTRLTVV.

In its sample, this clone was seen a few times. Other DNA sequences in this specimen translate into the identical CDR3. The CDR3, as DNA: TGCAGCGTTGACAGGGGTCGGAACACTGAAGCTTTCTTT. Translating gives CSVDRGRNTEAFF. The chain is built from TRBV29-1 and TRBJ1-1, with TRBD1 as a possible D gene (6 bases). CDR3 length: 13 amino acids. Germline V gives CDR1 SQVTM, CDR2 ANQGSEA. Trimming cost V 3 bases and J 1 base, with 9 bases left between them.

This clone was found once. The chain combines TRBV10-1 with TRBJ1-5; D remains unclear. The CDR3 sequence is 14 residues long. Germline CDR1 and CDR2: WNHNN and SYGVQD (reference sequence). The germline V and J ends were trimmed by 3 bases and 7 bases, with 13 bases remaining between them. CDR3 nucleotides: TGCGCCAGCAGTGACGAGGGCGGGAGGCAGCCCCAGCATTTT. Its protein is CASSDEGGRQPQHF.

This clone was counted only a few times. The CDR3 DNA follows: TGTGCCAGCAGTTTCCGGTACAGGGACCGCTACTACGAGCAGTACTTC. It is translated as CASSFRYRDRYYEQYF. This rearrangement joins TRBV27 to TRBJ2-7, with D tentatively TRBD1 (6 bases). The ends were cut back, 3 bases at V and 3 bases at J, with 18 bases in the middle. Per the germline V gene, CDR1 is MNHEY and CDR2 is SMNVEV (reference sequence). CDR3 size: 16 residues.

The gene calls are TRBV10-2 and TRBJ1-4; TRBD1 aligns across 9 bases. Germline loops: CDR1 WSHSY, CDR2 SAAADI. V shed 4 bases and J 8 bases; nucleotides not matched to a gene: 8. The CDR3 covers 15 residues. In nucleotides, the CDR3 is TGCGCCAGCAGTGGGCCCGGACAGGGGCACGAAAAACTGTTTTTT. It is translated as CASSGPGQGHEKLFF.

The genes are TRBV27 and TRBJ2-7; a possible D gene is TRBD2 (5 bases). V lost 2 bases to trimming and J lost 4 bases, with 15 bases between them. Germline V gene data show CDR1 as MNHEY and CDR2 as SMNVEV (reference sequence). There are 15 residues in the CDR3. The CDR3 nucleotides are TGTGCCAGCAGTTTAACCCTAGCTAGCCCATACGAGCAGTACTTC. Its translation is CASSLTLASPYEQYF.

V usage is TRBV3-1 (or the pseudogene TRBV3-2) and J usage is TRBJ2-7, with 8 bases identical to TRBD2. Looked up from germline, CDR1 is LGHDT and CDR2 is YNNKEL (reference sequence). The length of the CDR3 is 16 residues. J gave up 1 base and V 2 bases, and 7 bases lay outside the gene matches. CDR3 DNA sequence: TGTGCCAGCAGCCAACTCATAGCGGGGCAGTCCTACGAGCAGTACTTC. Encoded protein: CASSQLIAGQSYEQYF.

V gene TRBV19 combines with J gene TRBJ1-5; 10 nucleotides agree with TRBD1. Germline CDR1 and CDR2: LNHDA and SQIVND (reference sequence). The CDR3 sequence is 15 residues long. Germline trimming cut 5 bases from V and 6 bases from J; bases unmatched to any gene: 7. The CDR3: CASSLRTGGGQPQHF. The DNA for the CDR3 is TGTGCCAGTAGTCTCCGGACAGGGGGAGGTCAGCCCCAGCATTTT.

This CDR3 reads CASKSSGMVQPQHF. In nucleotides, the CDR3 is TGTGCCAGTAAAAGCTCAGGAATGGTTCAGCCCCAGCATTTT. The J gene is TRBJ1-5, the V gene TRBV19; unclear D gene. Looked up from germline, CDR1 is LNHDA and CDR2 is SQIVND (reference sequence). V was pared by 7 bases and J by 6 bases, with 16 bases between. There are 14 residues in the CDR3.

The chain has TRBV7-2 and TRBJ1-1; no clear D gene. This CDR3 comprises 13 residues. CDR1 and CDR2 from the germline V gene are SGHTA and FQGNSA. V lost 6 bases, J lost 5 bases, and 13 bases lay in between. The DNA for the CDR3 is TGTGCCAGCAGTATGAGGGCCTTTACTGAAGCTTTCTTT. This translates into CASSMRAFTEAFF. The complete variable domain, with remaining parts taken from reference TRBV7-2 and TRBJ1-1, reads GAGVSQSPSNKVTEKGKDVELRCDPISGHTALYWYRQSLGQGLEFLIYFQGNSAPDKSGLPSDRFSAERTGGSVSTLTIQRTQQEDSAVYLCASSMRAFTEAFFGQGTRLTVV.